The rows below give T cell receptor beta chains drawn from one sample of a study of cytomegalovirus exposure and HLA in healthy donors. Libraries were prepared by immunoSEQ multiplex PCR; TCRdb keeps only in-frame clonotypes and omits some of them. The data contain some 110,000 clones, less than 70% of them seen just once; the ten biggest clones take up about 2%. Sequenced material: PBMCs. These receptor sequences come from a woman aged 30 to 39 in good health and CMV-seronegative. Each CDR3 is given with its conserved first and last residue. The D gene is left open where the match is weak. Clone size is stated in some rows and not others, as once, few, many or a class when expanded.

TRBV11-2	few	.	TRBJ1-1	16	CASSLGPGRTGTEAFF	TGTGCCAGCAGCTTAGGGCCAGGACGAACGGGAACTGAAGCTTTCTTT
TRBV30	.	.	TRBJ2-3	14	CAWSRGLSTDTQYF	TGTGCCTGGTCGCGGGGCCTAAGCACAGATACGCAGTATTTT
TRBV4-3	.	TRBD1	TRBJ1-1	13	CASTRDRNTEAFF	TGCGCCAGCACCCGGGACAGGAACACTGAAGCTTTCTTT
TRBV18	.	.	TRBJ2-7	14	CASSPLDFSYEQYF	TGTGCCAGCTCACCATTGGACTTCTCCTACGAGCAGTACTTC
TRBV5-4	.	.	TRBJ1-2	20	CASSSIDRLLFNRPFYGYTF	TGTGCCAGCAGCTCAATAGACAGGCTTCTATTCAACCGCCCTTTCTATGGCTACACCTTC
TRBV7-2	.	.	TRBJ2-2	14	CASSFGGRTGELFF	TGTGCCAGCAGCTTCGGGGGGCGCACCGGGGAGCTGTTTTTT
TRBV28	once	.	TRBJ1-5	12	CAASGGGQPQHF	TGTGCTGCGTCGGGGGGCGGCCAGCCCCAGCATTTT
TRBV27	.	.	TRBJ1-1	13	CASKRGSGAEAFF	TGTGCCAGCAAAAGGGGTTCTGGTGCTGAAGCTTTCTTT
TRBV2	.	.	TRBJ2-7	12	CASSEVSYEQYF	TGTGCCAGCAGTGAAGTATCCTACGAGCAGTACTTC
TRBV9	.	.	TRBJ1-2	15	CASSVDGNARGSYTF	TGTGCCAGCAGCGTAGATGGAAATGCCCGGGGGAGCTACACCTTC
TRBV14	few	.	TRBJ2-5	15	CASSQVRGNVETQYF	TGTGCCAGCAGCCAAGTCCGGGGGAACGTCGAGACCCAGTACTTC
TRBV2	few	TRBD2	TRBJ2-1	15	CASSEIAGGMDEQFF	TGTGCCAGCAGTGAGATAGCGGGAGGGATGGATGAGCAGTTCTTC
TRBV6-5	.	TRBD2	TRBJ2-1	15	CASRLAGGSYNEQFF	TGTGCCAGCAGACTAGCGGGAGGGTCCTACAATGAGCAGTTCTTC
TRBV10-1	few	TRBD2	TRBJ2-7	15	CASRGGTRNSYEQYF	TGCGCCAGCAGGGGGGGGACTAGGAATTCCTACGAGCAGTACTTC
TRBV29-1	.	TRBD1	TRBJ1-5	15	CSVGGTGDSNQPQHF	TGCAGCGTCGGTGGGACAGGTGATAGCAATCAGCCCCAGCATTTT
TRBV20-1	few	.	TRBJ2-7	11	CSAREAGEQYF	TGCAGTGCTAGAGAGGCTGGCGAGCAGTACTTC
TRBV5-1	.	.	TRBJ2-5	14	CASSFTMPQETQYF	TGCGCCAGCAGCTTTACTATGCCCCAAGAGACCCAGTACTTC
TRBV19	few	TRBD1	TRBJ2-5	13	CASSPGQQETQYF	TGTGCCAGTAGTCCGGGACAGCAAGAGACCCAGTACTTC
TRBV15	.	.	TRBJ2-5	15	CATSKPGALQETQYF	TGTGCCACCAGCAAACCGGGAGCTTTACAAGAGACCCAGTACTTC
TRBV4-1	.	.	TRBJ1-5	17	CASSQVGLRQGNQPQHF	TGCGCCAGCAGCCAAGTTGGGCTTAGGCAGGGCAATCAGCCCCAGCATTTT
TRBV9	.	.	TRBJ1-2	15	CASSPQWGHGHGYTF	TGTGCCAGCAGCCCCCAATGGGGACATGGACACGGCTACACCTTC
TRBV28	few	.	TRBJ1-5	15	CASSSLGISNQPQHF	TGTGCCAGCAGTTCACTCGGGATAAGCAATCAGCCCCAGCATTTT
TRBV27	.	.	TRBJ1-5	15	CASSPPGGVNQPQHF	TGTGCCAGCAGCCCCCCGGGAGGGGTCAATCAGCCCCAGCATTTT
TRBV9	.	TRBD1	TRBJ1-2	15	CASSVETGTLYGYTF	TGTGCCAGCAGCGTAGAGACAGGGACCCTCTATGGCTACACCTTC
TRBV7-7	.	TRBD1	TRBJ2-6	17	CASSPGTGEAGANVLTF	TGTGCTAGCAGTCCCGGGACAGGGGAGGCTGGGGCCAACGTCCTGACTTTC
TRBV21-1	.	.	TRBJ2-3	18	CASSSLDRTSGSPDTQYF	TGTGCCAGCAGCAGTCTAGATAGGACTAGCGGGAGCCCAGATACGCAGTATTTT
TRBV2	.	TRBD1	TRBJ2-3	13	CASSKQGTDTQYF	TGTGCCAGCAGCAAACAGGGGACAGATACGCAGTATTTT